This entry lists 20 T cell receptor beta chains sequenced from one sample in a study of shared clonotypes between healthy human individuals. Sequenced by immunoSEQ multiplex PCR; TCRdb stores in-frame clones only, minus some. The profile shows some 1,900,000 clones, over 85% of them singletons. Positively selected for CCR7, the CD45RO-negative cells used as naive CD8 cells excluded terminally differentiated effector memory CD45RA+ cells. Sequenced input: naive CD8+ T cells sorted from blood. The receptor set was obtained from a man aged 18 to 30 in good health.

V usage is TRBV7-9 and J usage is TRBJ2-7, with unresolved D. V was clipped by 7 bases and J by 3 bases, with 16 bases between them. Germline lookup yields CDR1 SEHNR and CDR2 FQNEAQ (reference sequence). This CDR3 contains 14 residues. For the CDR3, the DNA is TGTGCCAGCAACCCGACTGAATCTGGCTACGAGCAGTACTTC. Its translation is CASNPTESGYEQYF.

This rearrangement joins TRBV30 to TRBJ2-1; a possible D gene is TRBD2 (6 bases). V was cut by 5 bases and J by 0 bases, with 17 bases left in between. The CDR3 totals 16 residues. CDR1 and CDR2 from the germline V gene are GTSNPN and SVGIG (reference sequence). The CDR3 coding sequence is TGTGCCTGGTCGCCCCTGGGACTGCCCTCCTACAATGAGCAGTTCTTC. It is translated as CAWSPLGLPSYNEQFF.

As to this clone: The identical CDR3 is also encoded by other nucleotide sequences in the sample. The V and J genes are TRBV9 and TRBJ2-1, with a weak D call TRBD1 (5 bases). Germline V gene sequence: CDR1 SGDLS, CDR2 YYNGEE. The CDR3 has 13 amino acids. V lost 5 bases and J 8 bases, leaving 14 bases between the germline ends. CDR3: CASRGQGADEQFF. Written as DNA, the CDR3 is TGTGCCAGCAGAGGGCAGGGCGCCGATGAGCAGTTCTTC.

The V gene is TRBV12-2, the J gene TRBJ2-7. TRBV12-2 has pseudogene status. This CDR3 region has 16 residues. CDR3 nucleotide sequence: TGTGCACGTCGCGGGGGGCAGGGAGAATTGAGCTACGAGCAGTACTTC. It is translated as CARRGGQGELSYEQYF.

Notes on this clone: The junction and the germline gene differ at one end; a read error may be behind it. In nucleotides, the CDR3 is TGTGCTAGCAGCGCAAGCATGGTCACAGATACGCAGTATTTT. Translation gives CASSASMVTDTQYF. V usage is TRBV7-7 and J usage is TRBJ2-3, with D unclear. CDR1 and CDR2 from the germline V gene are SSHAT and FNYEAQ (reference sequence). This CDR3 is 14 amino acids long. The whole variable domain, remainder taken from reference TRBV7-7 and TRBJ2-3, is GAGVSQSPRYKVTKRGQDVTLRCDPISSHATLYWYQQALGQGPEFLTYFNYEAQPDKSGLPSDRFSAERPEGSISTLTIQRTEQRDSAMYRCASSASMVTDTQYFGPGTRLTVL.

V gene TRBV19 combines with J gene TRBJ2-7; D may be TRBD1 or TRBD2 (5 bases each). Germline V gene sequence: CDR1 LNHDA, CDR2 SQIVND (reference sequence). The CDR3 totals 13 residues. Trimming removed 11 bases from V and 0 bases from J, with 14 bases in between. The CDR3 DNA reads TGTGCCTCCCGGGGCTCCCTCTCCTACGAGCAGTACTTC. Amino acids: CASRGSLSYEQYF.

This clone was seen a single time. This chain connects TRBV4-1 to TRBJ2-7; a possible D gene is TRBD2 (5 bases). The CDR3 runs 14 residues. Per germline, CDR1 MGHRA and CDR2 YSYEKL. V was trimmed by 3 bases and J by 2 bases, leaving 11 bases between them. Written as DNA, the CDR3 is TGCGCCAGCAGCCACCCTGGAGGACCCTACGAGCAGTACTTC. Translating gives CASSHPGGPYEQYF.

This rearrangement joins TRBV30 to TRBJ2-7, with 9 positions matching TRBD2. The junction had 8 bases not matched to a gene; V was cut back by 0 bases and J by 2 bases. Germline V gene sequence: CDR1 GTSNPN, CDR2 SVGIG (reference sequence). CDR3 length equals 16 residues. The CDR3 nucleotides are TGTGCCTGGAGTGTACAAAATCGCGGGAGGGCCTACGAGCAGTACTTC. Residues: CAWSVQNRGRAYEQYF.

This rearrangement joins TRBV2 to TRBJ2-1; D call uncertain. The CDR3 length is 13 residues. CDR1 is SNHLY and CDR2 is FYNNEI in the germline V gene. Between the trimmed V and J ends, which lost 0 bases and 8 bases, there was a span of 8 bases. The CDR3 reads CASSEAGSHEQFF. For the CDR3, the DNA is TGTGCCAGCAGTGAAGCCGGATCCCATGAGCAGTTCTTC. The variable domain in full, with the rest retrieved from reference TRBV2 and TRBJ2-1, is EPEVTQTPSHQVTQMGQEVILRCVPISNHLYFYWYRQILGQKVEFLVSFYNNEISEKSEIFDDQFSVERPDGSNFTLKIRSTKLEDSAMYFCASSEAGSHEQFFGPGTRLTVL.

The J gene is TRBJ2-1, the V gene TRBV19; 10 nucleotides match TRBD2. The CDR3 loop spans 16 amino acids. V shed 3 bases, J shed 4 bases, and the junction held 6 bases outside the gene matches. Germline V gene lookup returns CDR1 LNHDA and CDR2 SQIVND (reference sequence). CDR3 bases: TGTGCCAGTAGTATGGAAAGCGGGGGGGATTACAATGAGCAGTTCTTC. Residues: CASSMESGGDYNEQFF.

The chain joins TRBV27 to TRBJ2-1; 7 bases map to TRBD1. CDR1 and CDR2 (germline): MNHEY, SMNVEV (reference sequence). With V trimmed by 2 bases and J by 8 bases, 0 bases remained unmatched. CDR3 length: 12 amino acids. The CDR3 DNA sequence: TGTGCCAGCAGTTTAAGGGGGCATGAGCAGTTCTTC. Protein: CASSLRGHEQFF.

This clone was seen just once. The CDR3 is CASSQSSGGQSYEQYF. CDR3 DNA: TGCGCCAGCAGCCAATCTAGCGGGGGGCAATCCTACGAGCAGTACTTC. The chain links TRBV4-1 to TRBJ2-7; TRBD2 aligns across 11 bases. Per the germline V gene, CDR1 is MGHRA and CDR2 is YSYEKL. CDR3 length: 16 amino acids. Trimming cost V 2 bases and J 1 base; bases outside gene matches: 4.

This clone appeared a single time. The V call is TRBV5-4, the J call TRBJ2-1; 7 positions match TRBD1. The germline V gene encodes CDR1 SGHNT and CDR2 YYREEE (reference sequence). The trim removed 4 bases at V and 5 bases at J, leaving 3 bases unmatched. The CDR3 is 13 residues long. In nucleotides, the CDR3 is TGTGCCAGCAGCGACAGGGTAAACAATGAGCAGTTCTTC. It translates to CASSDRVNNEQFF.

The genes are TRBV6-1 and TRBJ2-7; maybe TRBD1 (5 bases). Trimming cost V 2 bases and J 5 bases, with 10 bases left between them. Germline loops: CDR1 MNHNS, CDR2 SASEGT. The CDR3 spans 13 residues. The chain's CDR3 is CASSEQGGDEQYF. The CDR3 region has the DNA TGTGCCAGCAGTGAACAGGGTGGCGACGAGCAGTACTTC.

This clone was counted once. The chain has TRBV11-2 and TRBJ1-4; tentatively, D is TRBD1 (5 bases). CDR3 length: 17 amino acids. Looked up from germline, CDR1 is SGHAT and CDR2 is FQNNGV. V shed 6 bases and J shed 3 bases, with 20 bases lying between them. The DNA for the CDR3 is TGTGCCAGCAGTACTACACGGGGGGATGCAGCTAATGAAAAACTGTTTTTT. Amino acids: CASSTTRGDAANEKLFF. Variable domain in full (rest from reference TRBV11-2 and TRBJ1-4): EAGVAQSPRYKIIEKRQSVAFWCNPISGHATLYWYQQILGQGPKLLIQFQNNGVVDDSQLPKDRFSAERLKGVDSTLKIQPAKLEDSAVYLCASSTTRGDAANEKLFFGSGTQLSVL.

The chain uses TRBV4-1 and TRBJ2-7, with D possibly being TRBD1 (6 bases). Germline V gene data show CDR1 as MGHRA and CDR2 as YSYEKL. CDR3 length: 15 residues. V lost 2 bases and J 5 bases, leaving 16 bases between the germline ends. The CDR3 reads CASSQRKGVLDEQYF. In DNA, the CDR3 is TGCGCCAGCAGCCAACGGAAGGGGGTTCTTGACGAGCAGTACTTC.

The rearrangement links TRBV13 to TRBJ2-1; 15 nucleotides match TRBD2. From germline, CDR1 is PRHDT and CDR2 FYEKMQ (reference sequence). Trimming took 6 bases from V and 0 from J; bases not matched to a gene: 6. The CDR3 loop spans 18 amino acids. This CDR3 reads CASRGLAGGAFSYNEQFF. DNA of the CDR3: TGTGCCAGCAGGGGACTAGCGGGGGGCGCTTTCTCCTACAATGAGCAGTTCTTC.

This clone was detected only once. This sequence joins TRBV4-1 and TRBJ2-2; D tentatively fits TRBD1 or TRBD2 (5 bases each). CDR3 length equals 15 residues. Germline V gives CDR1 MGHRA, CDR2 YSYEKL. V lost 4 bases, J lost 1 base, and 10 bases lay in between. The CDR3 sequence is CASSPGGGNTGELFF. In DNA form, the CDR3 reads TGCGCCAGCAGCCCAGGTGGGGGGAACACCGGGGAGCTGTTTTTT.

V and J are TRBV27 and TRBJ1-2; maybe TRBD1 (5 bases). This CDR3 comprises 13 residues. The germline gives CDR1 MNHEY, CDR2 SMNVEV (reference sequence). Trimming cost V 7 bases and J 7 bases, with 16 bases left between them. The DNA of the CDR3 is TGTGCCAGCACCCAGCGGGGGGAGACTGGCTACACCTTC. Translation gives CASTQRGETGYTF.

This clone has just one count. The gene calls are TRBV27 and TRBJ2-7; the match to TRBD1 covers 9 bases. The CDR3 covers 15 residues. The V and J ends lost 3 bases and 5 bases, in that order; junction bases with no gene match: 8. Looked up from germline, CDR1 is MNHEY and CDR2 is SMNVEV (reference sequence). The chain's CDR3 is CASSFVGTGIHEQYF. The CDR3 DNA reads as TGTGCCAGCAGTTTTGTGGGGACAGGGATCCACGAGCAGTACTTC.